The rows below give T cell receptor beta chains drawn from one sample of a study of cytomegalovirus exposure and HLA in healthy donors. The table came from immunoSEQ multiplex PCR; TCRdb's copy has only in-frame clones and leaves some out. The sample contains 120,000 to 150,000 clones, roughly 78% of which appear only once. The sequenced material came from PBMCs. The source of these receptors is a man younger than 35 in good health and CMV-seropositive. Each CDR3 is given with its conserved first and last residue. Clone size is not always given. Where it is, it says once, few, many or a class for expanded clones.

V	size	J	CDR3
TRBV21-1	-	TRBJ2-7	CASTPDRRVYEQYF
TRBV6-5	-	TRBJ2-7	CASSYEYEQYF
TRBV27	-	TRBJ1-1	CASSSETEANTEAFF
TRBV29-1	-	TRBJ2-1	CSVEGQGVNEQFF
TRBV2	-	TRBJ2-5	CASFGTGGETQYF
TRBV11-2	-	TRBJ1-5	CASSLGPSNQPQHF
TRBV18	-	TRBJ2-3	CASSPRRGQGVTDTQYF
TRBV2	-	TRBJ2-7	CANKPGQVAYEQYF
TRBV25-1	-	TRBJ1-4	CASSEPTGPFNEKLFF
TRBV2	few	TRBJ1-4	CASSEALRQGARKLFF
TRBV7-8	-	TRBJ2-3	CASSLAGGTVTDTQYF
TRBV6-5	-	TRBJ2-7	CASSFQGGHEQYF
TRBV6-4	-	TRBJ2-3	CASSDGTIFDTQYF
TRBV7-9	-	TRBJ2-1	CASSFIGRTGNEQFF
TRBV2	-	TRBJ2-6	CASSWTGSGANVLTF
TRBV19	-	TRBJ1-1	CASSIGRPGGEDTEAFF
TRBV7-8	few	TRBJ1-2	CASSAGTGVSLYGYTF
TRBV6-1	-	TRBJ1-3	CASSEAPAGSTGNTIYF
TRBV28	-	TRBJ1-2	CASSFWGQTYGYTF
TRBV2	-	TRBJ2-7	CASSDGQGRPYEQYF
TRBV5-1	-	TRBJ1-1	CASSAMTGGLGAEAFF
TRBV10-1	-	TRBJ2-3	CASSEHTGSTDTQYF
TRBV6-5	-	TRBJ1-5	CASSPDRNSNQPQHF
TRBV7-7	-	TRBJ2-2	CASSRDRGRGELFF
TRBV28	-	TRBJ1-1	CASSGQLTEAFF
TRBV2	-	TRBJ1-4	CASTRDWGEKLFF
TRBV27	-	TRBJ1-2	CASSLYPGPYYGYTF
TRBV6-6	-	TRBJ1-1	CASSYYRETEAFF
TRBV29-1	-	TRBJ1-5	CAGGGNQPQHF
TRBV7-9	once	TRBJ1-5	CASSFGAGGSNQPQHF
TRBV28	-	TRBJ2-3	CASSRRGDLDTQYF
TRBV7-2	-	TRBJ2-3	CASSLDLTASTDTQYF
TRBV30	-	TRBJ1-2	CAWSVLGQGRFGYTF
TRBV7-9	-	TRBJ2-1	CASSSDRGGSYNEQFF
TRBV12-5	-	TRBJ2-1	CASGLGQGDEQFF
TRBV19	-	TRBJ2-1	CASSHPGSYNEQFF